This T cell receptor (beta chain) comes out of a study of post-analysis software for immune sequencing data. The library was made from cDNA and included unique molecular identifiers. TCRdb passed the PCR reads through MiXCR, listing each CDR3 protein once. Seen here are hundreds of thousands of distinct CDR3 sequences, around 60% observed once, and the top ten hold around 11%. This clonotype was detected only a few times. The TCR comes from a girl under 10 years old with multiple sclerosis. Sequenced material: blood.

Here the CDR3 DNA reads TGTGCCAGCAGCCAAGAGATCCAGCGGGGGATAGCCAAAAACATTCAGTACTTC. The encoded protein is CASSQEIQRGIAKNIQYF. The chain combines TRBV4-2 with TRBJ2-4; the match to TRBD2 covers 8 bases. Trimming at V came to 0 bases and at J to 0 bases, leaving 7 bases not matched to a gene. The germline V gene has CDR1 LGHNA and CDR2 YNFKEQ. CDR3 length: 18 amino acids.